Presented here are 12 T cell receptor beta chains from one specimen sequenced in a study of blood T cell repertoires in COVID-19. Data came from immunoSEQ multiplex PCR; TCRdb stores just in-frame clones and leaves some out. Here the sample spans 250,000 to 300,000 clones, more than 75% being singletons. What was sequenced was PBMCs or T cells enriched from blood (not recorded which). The receptors stem from a woman between 35 and 50 years old with acute COVID-19.

This clone came up once. The genes are TRBV7-9 and TRBJ2-7; D unresolved. This CDR3 is 11 amino acids long. Germline V gives CDR1 SEHNR, CDR2 FQNEAQ (reference sequence). The germline V and J ends were trimmed by 6 bases and 4 bases, with 7 bases remaining between them. CDR3 bases: TGTGCCAGCAGACACGGGTACGAGCAGTACTTC. It yields the protein CASRHGYEQYF.

This clone was counted only a few times. V usage is TRBV4-1 and J usage is TRBJ1-5, with TRBD1 identical over 8 bases. V lost 4 bases to trimming and J lost 5 bases; unmatched junction nucleotides: 7. The CDR3 spans 15 residues. CDR1 MGHRA and CDR2 YSYEKL come from the germline V gene. The CDR3 DNA reads as TGCGCCAGCAGCCCCCCGGGCAGGGGGCATCAGCCCCAGCATTTT. Translated: CASSPPGRGHQPQHF.

This clone occurred once. The chain carries TRBV30 and TRBJ1-3, with 9 nucleotides matching TRBD1. J was trimmed by 1 base and V by 0 bases; bases with no gene match: 4. CDR3 length: 16 residues. From germline, CDR1 is GTSNPN and CDR2 SVGIG (reference sequence). CDR3 residues: CAWSVTGGASGNTIYF. CDR3 DNA sequence: TGTGCCTGGAGTGTAACAGGGGGCGCGTCTGGAAACACCATATATTTT.

The chain links TRBV28 to TRBJ1-2; TRBD1 might be the D (6 bases). There are 13 residues in the CDR3. V lost 5 bases to trimming and J lost 2 bases, with 9 bases between them. Germline V gene lookup returns CDR1 MDHEN and CDR2 SYDVKM. CDR3 DNA sequence: TGTGCCAGCAGTAGTACAGGGAACTATGGCTACACCTTC. Its protein is CASSSTGNYGYTF.

V is TRBV6-5 and J is TRBJ1-5; 9 nucleotides align to TRBD1. CDR3 length: 15 amino acids. The germline gives CDR1 MNHEY, CDR2 SVGAGI. J lost 3 bases, V lost 6 bases, and 6 bases had no gene match. This CDR3 reads CASSGDRVPNQPQHF. For the CDR3, the DNA is TGTGCCAGCAGCGGGGACAGGGTCCCCAATCAGCCCCAGCATTTT.

V gene TRBV12-3 or TRBV12-4 combines with J gene TRBJ1-2, with D possibly matching TRBD1 (6 bases). V lost 6 bases to trimming and J lost 7 bases, with 12 bases between them. CDR3 length equals 12 residues. As DNA, the CDR3 is TGTGCCAGCAGACCGTCAGGGGTTGGCTACACCTTC. This encodes CASRPSGVGYTF.

This clone was picked up one time. Being one base from a much bigger clone, this may be a read error. This sample also contains other DNA sequences that code for the same CDR3. The V gene is TRBV11-2, the J gene TRBJ1-1, with D unresolved. CDR1 SGHAT and CDR2 FQNNGV come from the germline V gene. This CDR3 has 13 amino acids. Trimming left V 0 bases short and J 1 base short, with 3 bases between. The CDR3, as DNA: TGTGCCAGCAGCTTAGACAGGAACACTGAAGCTTTCTTT. Its protein product is CASSLDRNTEAFF.

Worth noting for this clone: This sample also contains other DNA sequences that code for the same CDR3. V is TRBV12-3 or TRBV12-4 and J is TRBJ1-1; maybe TRBD1 (5 bases). The CDR3 runs 13 residues. V gave up 5 bases and J gave up 2 bases, with 9 bases separating them. DNA of the CDR3: TGTGCCAGCAGTACCCAGGGAAACACTGAAGCTTTCTTT. It yields the protein CASSTQGNTEAFF.

This clone turned up a few times. The V and J genes are TRBV7-8 and TRBJ2-1; 11 bases fit TRBD1. The V gene's germline CDR1 is SGHVS and CDR2 FQNEAQ. This CDR3 is built from 16 residues. V was pared by 5 bases and J by 5 bases, with 8 bases of the junction left unmatched. The CDR3 sequence: CASSNTGTGGNNEQFF. The CDR3 DNA sequence: TGTGCCAGCAGCAACACCGGGACAGGGGGAAACAATGAGCAGTTCTTC.

There are a few counts of this clone. The V gene is TRBV5-1, the J gene TRBJ1-4; 8 bases agree with TRBD1. The trim removed 4 bases at V and 3 bases at J, leaving 8 bases unmatched. The length of the CDR3 is 16 residues. Germline V gene data show CDR1 as SGHRS and CDR2 as YFSETQ. CDR3 nucleotides: TGCGCCAGCAGCAAGACAGGGGCGGCAGCTAATGAAAAACTGTTTTTT. It is translated as CASSKTGAAANEKLFF.

V and J are TRBV25-1 and TRBJ1-2; no reliable D call. Germline V CDR1 and CDR2: MGHDK, SYGVNS. The CDR3 is 12 residues long. Trimming took 7 bases from V and 6 from J, leaving 12 bases between them. CDR3 DNA sequence: TGTGCCAGCAATTCTCGGGGTCATGGCTACACCTTC. Translation gives CASNSRGHGYTF.

The chain couples TRBV4-2 to TRBJ1-5; D may be TRBD1 (5 bases). V lost 0 bases and J 7 bases, leaving 10 bases between the germline ends. CDR1 LGHNA and CDR2 YNFKEQ come from the germline V gene. The CDR3 is 14 amino acids. Here the CDR3 DNA reads TGTGCCAGCAGCCAAGATTATCGGGGGCAGCCCCAGCATTTT. It specifies CASSQDYRGQPQHF.